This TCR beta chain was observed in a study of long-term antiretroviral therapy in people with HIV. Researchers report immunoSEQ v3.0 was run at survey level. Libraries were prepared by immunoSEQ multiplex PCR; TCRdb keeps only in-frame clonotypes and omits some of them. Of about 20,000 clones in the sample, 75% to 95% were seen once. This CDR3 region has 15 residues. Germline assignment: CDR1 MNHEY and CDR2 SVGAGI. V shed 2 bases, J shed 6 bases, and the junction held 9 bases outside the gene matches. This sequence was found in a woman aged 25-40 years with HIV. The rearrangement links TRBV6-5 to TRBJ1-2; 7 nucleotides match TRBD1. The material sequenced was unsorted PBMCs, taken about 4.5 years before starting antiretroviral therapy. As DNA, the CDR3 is TGTGCCAGCAGTTACGATCGGGACAGTGCAAATGGCTACACCTTC. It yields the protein CASSYDRDSANGYTF.